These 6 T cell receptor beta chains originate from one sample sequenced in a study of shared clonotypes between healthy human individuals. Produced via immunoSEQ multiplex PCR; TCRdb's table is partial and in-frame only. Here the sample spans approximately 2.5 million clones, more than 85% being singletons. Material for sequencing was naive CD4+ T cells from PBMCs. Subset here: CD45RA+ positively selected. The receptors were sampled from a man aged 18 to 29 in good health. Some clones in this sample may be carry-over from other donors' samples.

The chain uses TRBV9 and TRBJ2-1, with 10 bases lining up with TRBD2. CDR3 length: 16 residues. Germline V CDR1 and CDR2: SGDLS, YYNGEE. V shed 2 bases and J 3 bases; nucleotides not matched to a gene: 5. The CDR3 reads CASSVALAGNYNEQFF. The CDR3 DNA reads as TGTGCCAGCAGCGTCGCACTAGCGGGAAACTACAATGAGCAGTTCTTC.

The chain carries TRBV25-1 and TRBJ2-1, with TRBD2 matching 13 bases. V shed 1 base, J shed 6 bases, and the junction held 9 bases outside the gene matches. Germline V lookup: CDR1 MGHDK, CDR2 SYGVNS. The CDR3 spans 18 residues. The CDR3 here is CASSESIGLAGVGNEQFF. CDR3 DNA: TGTGCCAGCAGTGAATCTATCGGACTAGCGGGAGTGGGCAATGAGCAGTTCTTC.

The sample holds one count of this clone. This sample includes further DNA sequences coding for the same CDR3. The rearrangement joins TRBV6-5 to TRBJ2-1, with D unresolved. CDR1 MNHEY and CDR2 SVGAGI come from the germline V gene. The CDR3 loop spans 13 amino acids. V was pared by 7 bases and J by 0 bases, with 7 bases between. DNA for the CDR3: TGTGCCAGCACAGGCGGCTCCTACAATGAGCAGTTCTTC. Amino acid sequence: CASTGGSYNEQFF.

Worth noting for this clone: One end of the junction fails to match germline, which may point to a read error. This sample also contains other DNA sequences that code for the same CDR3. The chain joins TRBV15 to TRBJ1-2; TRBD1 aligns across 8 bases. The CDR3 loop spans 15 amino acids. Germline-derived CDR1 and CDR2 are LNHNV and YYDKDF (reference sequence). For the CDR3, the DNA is TGTGCCACTAGCAGAAGCCAGGGGGCGCATCATGGCTACACCTTC. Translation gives CATSRSQGAHHGYTF.

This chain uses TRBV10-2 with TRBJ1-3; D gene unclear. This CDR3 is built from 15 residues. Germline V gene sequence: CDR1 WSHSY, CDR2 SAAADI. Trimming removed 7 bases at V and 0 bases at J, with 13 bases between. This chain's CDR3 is CASTTDGTSGNTIYF. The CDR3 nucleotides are TGCGCCAGCACCACGGACGGTACCTCTGGAAACACCATATATTTT.

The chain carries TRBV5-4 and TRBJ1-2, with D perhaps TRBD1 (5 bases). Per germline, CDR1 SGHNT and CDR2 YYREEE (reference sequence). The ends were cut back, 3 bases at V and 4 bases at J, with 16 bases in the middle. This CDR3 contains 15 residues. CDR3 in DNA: TGTGCCAGCAGCTCCACTCAGGGAACGGGCTATGGCTACACCTTC. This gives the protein CASSSTQGTGYGYTF.